This passage covers 9 T cell receptor beta chains from one sample sequenced in a study of beta chain features in type 1 diabetes. The investigators reverse transcribed all of the isolated RNA, so they sequenced expressed TCRB transcripts. TCRdb's table, derived via immunoSEQ multiplex PCR, lists solely in-frame clones and lacks some. The sample contains about 140,000 clones, 9.5% to 10% of which appear only once. The sequencing sample was made of central memory CD4+ T cells from blood. The receptors shown here come from a woman in her thirties or forties in good health.

About this clone: This same CDR3 is encoded by further DNA sequences in the sample. The chain has TRBV13 and TRBJ2-1, with no clear D. CDR3 size: 11 residues. Trimming stripped 5 bases from V and 3 bases from J, with 2 bases between. Germline V CDR1 and CDR2: PRHDT, FYEKMQ (reference sequence). CDR3 nucleotides: TGTGCCAGCAGCCTCTACAATGAGCAGTTCTTC. This sequence encodes CASSLYNEQFF.

This clone has only a few counts. The genes are TRBV27 and TRBJ2-3; TRBD2 is a possible D gene (6 bases). With 5 bases removed from V and 2 bases from J, the gap between germline ends came to 11 bases. CDR1 is MNHEY, CDR2 SMNVEV, per germline (reference sequence). This CDR3 has 14 residues. This CDR3 reads CASSPWTNTDTQYF. CDR3 sequence (DNA): TGTGCCAGCAGTCCATGGACTAACACAGATACGCAGTATTTT.

In this sample, this clone turned up a few times. This chain links TRBV15 with TRBJ1-3; 7 positions match TRBD1. Looked up from germline, CDR1 is LNHNV and CDR2 is YYDKDF (reference sequence). V lost 8 bases, J lost 0 bases, and 19 bases stayed unmatched. This CDR3 has 19 residues. The CDR3 reads CATDHPGQLNYDSGNTIYF. The CDR3 DNA reads TGTGCCACCGATCACCCGGGACAGCTCAACTATGACTCTGGAAACACCATATATTTT.

The chain is built from TRBV5-1 and TRBJ1-1; TRBD1 matches 8 bases. Germline V lookup: CDR1 SGHRS, CDR2 YFSETQ. V shed 4 bases and J 4 bases; nucleotides not matched to a gene: 9. The CDR3 length is 15 residues. CDR3 residues: CASSQKQGGGTEAFF. In nucleotides, the CDR3 is TGCGCCAGCAGCCAAAAACAGGGGGGAGGCACTGAAGCTTTCTTT.

V and J are TRBV6-6 and TRBJ2-7, with unresolved D. Germline V gives CDR1 MNHNY, CDR2 SVGAGI (reference sequence). Trimming took 7 bases from V and 4 from J, leaving 8 bases between them. This CDR3 is 11 amino acids long. The CDR3 DNA follows: TGTGCCAGCACGTCGGAGTACGAGCAGTACTTC. Translation: CASTSEYEQYF.

This clone has more than one count but fewer than ten. The chain is built from TRBV6-4 and TRBJ1-6; TRBD1 might be the D (6 bases). The CDR3 sequence is 13 residues long. Trimming took 4 bases from V and 10 from J, leaving 11 bases between them. Germline V gene lookup returns CDR1 MRHNA and CDR2 SNTAGT. Here the CDR3 DNA reads TGTGCCAGCAGTGCGCTCCAGGGGTCACCCCTCCACTTT. Its protein is CASSALQGSPLHF.

This sequence joins TRBV11-2 and TRBJ2-3; 10 bases agree with TRBD2. Germline loops: CDR1 SGHAT, CDR2 FQNNGV. The ends lost 2 bases at V and 6 bases at J; junction bases unmatched: 8. The CDR3 runs to 16 residues. The CDR3 here is CASSLLAAGGSDTQYF. In DNA, the CDR3 is TGTGCCAGCAGCTTATTGGCAGCGGGGGGGTCGGATACGCAGTATTTT.

Comment on this clone: One junction end disagrees with the germline gene, perhaps due to a read error. The chain combines TRBV7-7 with TRBJ2-1; the D gene is possibly TRBD2 (5 bases). Germline CDR1 reads SSHAT; CDR2 reads FNYEAQ (reference sequence). The CDR3 is 14 amino acids. The CDR3 here is CASSRNRAGDEQFF. CDR3 coding DNA: TGTGCTAGCAGCCGGAACCGGGCGGGTGATGAGCAGTTCTTC. The full variable domain, in which reference TRBV7-7 and TRBJ2-1 provide the parts outside the CDR3, is GAGVSQSPRYKVTKRGQDVTLRCDPISSHATLYWYQQALGQGPEFLTYFNYEAQPDKSGLPSDRFSAERPEGSISTLTIQRTEQRDSAMYRCASSRNRAGDEQFFGPGTRLTVL.

This sequence joins TRBV5-1 and TRBJ2-6; TRBD1 agrees at 11 bases. V lost 0 bases to trimming and J lost 0 bases; unmatched junction nucleotides: 2. The germline V gene encodes CDR1 SGHRS and CDR2 YFSETQ. This CDR3 comprises 18 residues. The CDR3 loop reads CASSLDGTGGSGANVLTF. Here the CDR3 DNA reads TGCGCCAGCAGCTTGGACGGGACAGGGGGCTCTGGGGCCAACGTCCTGACTTTC.